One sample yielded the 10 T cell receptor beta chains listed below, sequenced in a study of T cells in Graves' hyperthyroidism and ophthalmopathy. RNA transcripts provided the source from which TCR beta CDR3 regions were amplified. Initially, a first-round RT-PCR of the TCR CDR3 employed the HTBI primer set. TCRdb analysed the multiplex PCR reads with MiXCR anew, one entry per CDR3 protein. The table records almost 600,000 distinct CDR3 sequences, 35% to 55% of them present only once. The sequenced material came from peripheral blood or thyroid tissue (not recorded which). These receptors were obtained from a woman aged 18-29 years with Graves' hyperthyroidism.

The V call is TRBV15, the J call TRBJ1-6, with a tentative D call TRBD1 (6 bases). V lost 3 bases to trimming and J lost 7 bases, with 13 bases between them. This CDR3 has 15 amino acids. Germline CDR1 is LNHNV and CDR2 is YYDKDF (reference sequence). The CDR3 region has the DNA TGTGCCACCAGCAGCCCCGAGCAGGGGAATTCACCCCTCCACTTT. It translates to CATSSPEQGNSPLHF.

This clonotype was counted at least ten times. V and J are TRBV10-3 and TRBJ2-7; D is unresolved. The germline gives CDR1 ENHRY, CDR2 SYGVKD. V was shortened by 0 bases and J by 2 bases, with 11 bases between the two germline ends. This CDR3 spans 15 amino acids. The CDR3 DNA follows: TGTGCCATCAGTGAGTCGAGACCACCAACCTACGAGCAGTACTTC. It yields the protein CAISESRPPTYEQYF.

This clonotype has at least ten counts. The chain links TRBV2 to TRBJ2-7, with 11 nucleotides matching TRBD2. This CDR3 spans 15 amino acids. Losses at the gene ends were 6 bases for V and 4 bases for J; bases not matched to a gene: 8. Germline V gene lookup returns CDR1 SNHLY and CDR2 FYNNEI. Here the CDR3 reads CASRTSGTSGYEQYF. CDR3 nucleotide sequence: TGTGCCAGCAGGACCTCCGGGACTAGCGGATACGAGCAGTACTTC.

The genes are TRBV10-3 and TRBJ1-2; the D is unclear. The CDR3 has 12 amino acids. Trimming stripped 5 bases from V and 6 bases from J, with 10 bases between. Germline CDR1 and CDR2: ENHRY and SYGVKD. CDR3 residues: CAISPGGDGYTF. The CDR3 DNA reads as TGTGCCATCAGTCCCGGAGGAGATGGCTACACCTTC.

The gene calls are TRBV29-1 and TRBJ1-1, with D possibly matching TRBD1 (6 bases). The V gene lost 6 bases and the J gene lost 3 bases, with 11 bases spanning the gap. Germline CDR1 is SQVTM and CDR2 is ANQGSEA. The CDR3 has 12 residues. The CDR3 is CSVPKGDTEAFF. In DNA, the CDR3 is TGCAGCGTACCCAAGGGGGACACTGAAGCTTTCTTT.

CDR3 bases: TGTGCCAGCAGTGGGAGACAGGGGTGGAATCAGCCCCAGCATTTT. This translates into CASSGRQGWNQPQHF. This chain connects TRBV25-1 to TRBJ1-5; TRBD1 agrees at 8 bases. The CDR3 extends over 15 amino acids. CDR1 is MGHDK and CDR2 is SYGVNS in the germline V gene. V lost 4 bases and J lost 4; bases outside the gene matches: 6.

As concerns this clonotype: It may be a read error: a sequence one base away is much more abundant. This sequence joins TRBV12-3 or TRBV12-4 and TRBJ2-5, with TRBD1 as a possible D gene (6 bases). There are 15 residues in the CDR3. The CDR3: CASSFGTPEQEAQYF. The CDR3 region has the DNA TGTGCCAGCAGCTTCGGGACACCTGAACAAGAGGCCCAGTACTTC.

CDR3 DNA: TGTGCCAGTAGTATAGGGGGGGGTGACAATCAGCCCCAGCATTTT. This sequence encodes CASSIGGGDNQPQHF. The J gene is TRBJ1-5, the V gene TRBV19; D is possibly TRBD1 (5 bases). Germline CDR1 reads LNHDA; CDR2 reads SQIVND (reference sequence). The ends were cut back, 1 base at V and 3 bases at J, with 10 bases in the middle. The CDR3 covers 15 residues.

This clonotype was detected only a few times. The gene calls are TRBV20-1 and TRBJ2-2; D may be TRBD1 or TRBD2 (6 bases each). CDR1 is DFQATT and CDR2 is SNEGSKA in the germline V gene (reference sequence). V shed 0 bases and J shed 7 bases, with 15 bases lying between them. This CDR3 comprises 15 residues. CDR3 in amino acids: CSARDIRGAGGELFF. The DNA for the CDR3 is TGCAGTGCTAGAGATATAAGGGGGGCAGGCGGGGAGCTGTTTTTT.

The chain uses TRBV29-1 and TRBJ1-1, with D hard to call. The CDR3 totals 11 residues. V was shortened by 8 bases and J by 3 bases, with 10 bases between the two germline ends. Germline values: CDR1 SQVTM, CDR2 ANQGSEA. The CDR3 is CSQPEDTEAFF. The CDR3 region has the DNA TGCAGCCAACCAGAAGACACTGAAGCTTTCTTT.